A single sample is the source of the 12 T cell receptor beta chains below, sequenced in a study of metastatic and nonmetastatic thyroid tumors (dated by TCRdb to 2020 to 2022). Library construction relied on PCR. Sequenced using an Illumina HiSeq 4000. TCRdb ran its own pipeline on the public reads, namely fastp trimming at Q25 and MiXCR clone calling, and kept in-frame beta chains. Counted in this sample were more than 25,000 clones; roughly a tenth of them appeared once. The ten largest clones represent roughly 15% of the sample. None of the patients had been given any treatment before thyroid surgery. Sequencing used blood. The receptors here all came from a female donor with papillary thyroid cancer or a benign thyroid nodule (not recorded which). Some clones in this sample may be carry-over from other donors' samples.

Ten or more counts support this clone. V usage is TRBV2 and J usage is TRBJ1-2; D ambiguous. CDR3 size: 13 residues. The V gene's germline CDR1 is SNHLY and CDR2 FYNNEI. The germline V and J ends were trimmed by 4 bases and 4 bases, with 10 bases remaining between them. The CDR3 DNA reads TGTGCCAGCAGTGCAGCGGCAGTCTATGGCTACACCTTC. Its translation: CASSAAAVYGYTF.

A word on this clone: A read error is possible here, since a much larger clone lies one base away. V and J are TRBV20-1 and TRBJ2-3; 8 nucleotides line up with TRBD2. The CDR3 is made up of 15 amino acids. V lost 7 bases to trimming and J lost 1 base; unmatched junction nucleotides: 10. Per the germline V gene, CDR1 is DFQATT and CDR2 is SNEGSKA (reference sequence). Written as DNA, the CDR3 is TGCAGTGTCCGCGGGGGGATCGTCGGCACAGATACGCAGTATTTT. Protein sequence: CSVRGGIVGTDTQYF.

This clone was detected many times. The chain combines TRBV19 with TRBJ2-5, with D perhaps matching TRBD1 (6 bases). The V gene's germline CDR1 is LNHDA and CDR2 SQIVND (reference sequence). V gave up 3 bases and J gave up 5 bases, with 16 bases separating them. The length of the CDR3 is 15 residues. CDR3 nucleotide sequence: TGTGCCAGTAGTATTGGACGTTCAACAGGGGAGACCCAGTACTTC. It translates to CASSIGRSTGETQYF.

This clone was counted between two and nine times. The J gene is TRBJ2-6, the V gene TRBV6-2 or TRBV6-3; D is unclear. Trimming left V 4 bases short and J 0 bases short, with 7 bases between. Germline V gene sequence: CDR1 MNHEY, CDR2 SVGEGT. This CDR3 spans 15 amino acids. The CDR3 region is CASSFDISGANVLTF. The CDR3 coding sequence is TGTGCCAGCAGTTTCGACATCTCTGGGGCCAACGTCCTGACTTTC.

Remarks on this clone: A read error may explain this, as a much larger clone is one base away. V usage is TRBV6-1 and J usage is TRBJ1-6; 9 bases line up with TRBD1. The germline V gene encodes CDR1 MNHNS and CDR2 SASEGT. The CDR3 sequence is 14 residues long. J gave up 10 bases and V 9 bases, and 10 bases lay outside the gene matches. The CDR3 loop is CARSIGQGRSPLHF. Written as DNA, the CDR3 is TGTGCCAGAAGTATAGGACAGGGGCGGTCACCCCTCCACTTT.

This clone was counted many times. The rearrangement links TRBV6-1 to TRBJ2-5; D is possibly TRBD1 (6 bases). CDR3 length: 14 amino acids. V was pared by 7 bases and J by 5 bases, with 17 bases between. CDR1 MNHNS and CDR2 SASEGT come from the germline V gene. In DNA form, the CDR3 reads TGTGCCAGCATCTACAACAGGGTTGGCGAGACCCAGTACTTC. It codes for CASIYNRVGETQYF.

This clone is deemed medium-sized. The chain uses TRBV6-1 and TRBJ2-1, with 9 bases aligning to TRBD2. The CDR3 has 13 residues. The J segment lost 9 bases and the V segment lost 9 bases, leaving 9 bases of the junction unmatched. Looked up from germline, CDR1 is MNHNS and CDR2 is SASEGT. CDR3 residues: CASCGSGSGEQFF. The CDR3 DNA reads as TGTGCCAGTTGTGGTAGCGGGAGTGGTGAGCAGTTCTTC.

This clone was seen repeatedly, ten times or more. This chain connects TRBV5-1 to TRBJ2-1; 7 bases agree with TRBD1. The CDR3 runs 11 residues. With V trimmed by 4 bases and J by 13 bases, 5 bases remained unmatched. Germline V gene lookup returns CDR1 SGHRS and CDR2 YFSETQ. Here the CDR3 reads CASSADRAQFF. CDR3 DNA sequence: TGCGCCAGCAGCGCTGACAGGGCCCAGTTCTTC.

The rearrangement joins TRBV19 to TRBJ1-2; 7 bases map to TRBD1. Germline CDR1 LNHDA, CDR2 SQIVND (reference sequence). This CDR3 region has 14 residues. J gave up 6 bases and V 6 bases, and 10 bases lay outside the gene matches. The CDR3 coding sequence is TGTGCCAGTAGCGCCGGAGGGACAGATCATGGCTACACCTTC. Its translation: CASSAGGTDHGYTF.

This clone was counted ten times or more. This chain connects TRBV2 to TRBJ1-2; TRBD1 matches 10 bases. Germline CDR1 reads SNHLY; CDR2 reads FYNNEI. The CDR3 has 17 residues. V shed 3 bases, J shed 3 bases, and the junction held 10 bases outside the gene matches. CDR3: CASSESRQGAPDYGYTF. The DNA of the CDR3 is TGTGCCAGCAGTGAGTCGAGACAGGGGGCGCCGGACTATGGCTACACCTTC.

This clone was seen at least ten times. The rearrangement uses TRBV5-1 and TRBJ2-3; 7 positions agree with TRBD2. This CDR3 has 15 amino acids. Germline V CDR1 and CDR2: SGHRS, YFSETQ. The J segment lost 3 bases and the V segment lost 2 bases, leaving 6 bases of the junction unmatched. CDR3 DNA sequence: TGCGCCAGCAGCTTTGCGGGAGAAGGAACAGATACGCAGTATTTT. It codes for CASSFAGEGTDTQYF.

By share of the sample, this clone is medium-sized. The CDR3 bases are TGTGCCAGCAGCCATAGTAGTGAACGGGAGGGTTTGGCCGGGGAGCTGTTTTTT. It is translated as CASSHSSEREGLAGELFF. The rearrangement joins TRBV7-2 to TRBJ2-2, with 8 bases that match TRBD2. Germline V lookup: CDR1 SGHTA, CDR2 FQGNSA. The junction had 17 bases not matched to a gene; V was cut back by 5 bases and J by 6 bases. This CDR3 is built from 18 residues. The full variable domain, with the rest looked up from reference TRBV7-2 and TRBJ2-2, is GAGVSQSPSNKVTEKGKDVELRCDPISGHTALYWYRQSLGQGLEFLIYFQGNSAPDKSGLPSDRFSAERTGGSVSTLTIQRTQQEDSAVYLCASSHSSEREGLAGELFFGEGSRLTVL.